This T cell receptor (beta chain) was profiled in a study of blood T cell repertoires in COVID-19. As for the study in general: Italy, Spain and the United States were the sources of the convalescent and acute COVID-19 samples. T cells, B-cell-depleted T cells, or PBMCs supplied cDNA or gDNA.

V was clipped by 3 bases and J by 7 bases, with 13 bases between them. Per the germline V gene, CDR1 is GTSNPN and CDR2 is SVGIG (reference sequence). The CDR3 runs to 13 residues. Original analysis: Researchers report that nucleated cell counts were estimated from reference gene primer amplification. The repertoire was sequenced with immunoSEQ multiplex PCR; TCRdb's copy has only in-frame clones and lacks some. V and J calls and clone size come straight from that table; D and trimming were deduced from the DNA. This table holds roughly 170,000 clones, about 84% found once. This receptor was taken from a human donor in a cohort sampled during active COVID-19. The V and J genes are TRBV30 and TRBJ2-1, with D possibly being TRBD1 (6 bases). Sequenced input: peripheral blood. Here the CDR3 reads CAWSLGARNEQFF. DNA of the CDR3: TGTGCCTGGAGCCTGGGGGCAAGGAATGAGCAGTTCTTC.